This paragraph covers one T cell receptor (beta chain) sequence. All exposed participants met a person with COVID-19 within 2 weeks before entering the study. Authors' data handling: Researchers report that nucleated cell counts were estimated from reference gene primer amplification. Produced via immunoSEQ multiplex PCR; TCRdb's table is partial and in-frame only. The DNA was the basis for D and trimming; V, J and clone size are from that table. The table lists fewer than 350,000 clones, 88% of them singletons, with approximately 0.93% in the top ten. The entry originates in a study of blood T cell repertoires in COVID-19. Study-wide context: In each case, the material was cDNA or gDNA derived from T cells, B-cell-depleted T cells, or PBMCs.

V lost 6 bases and J lost 5, with 13 bases in between. The CDR3 contains 13 residues. The source material was PBMCs or T cells enriched from blood (not recorded which). The sequence came from a woman aged 25 to 39 who had been exposed to COVID-19. The chain is built from TRBV12-3 or TRBV12-4 and TRBJ1-2; D ambiguous. CDR3 nucleotide sequence: TGTGCCAGCAGACTCCGGGAGGATTATGGCTACACCTTC. As protein: CASRLREDYGYTF.